The 27 T cell receptor beta chains reported below all come from one sample, sequenced in a study of blood T cell repertoires in COVID-19 (dated by TCRdb to about 2020). Libraries were built with the immunoSEQ multiplex PCR assay. TCRdb carries this immuneACCESS record with in-frame sequences only. Its versions omit some clonotypes, under half of them owing to an unresolved V gene in the studies checked, with the rest unexplained. The sample table records hundreds of thousands of clones; about 82% of these occur just once. Together, the top ten hold approximately 8.6% of the sample. The sample was PBMCs or T cells enriched from blood (not recorded which). The receptors derive from a woman in her 50s with acute COVID-19.

This rearrangement joins TRBV30 to TRBJ1-4; 10 positions agree with TRBD1. With 0 bases clipped from V and 6 bases from J, the junction kept 4 bases outside the gene matches. The CDR3 length is 15 residues. The germline V gene encodes CDR1 GTSNPN and CDR2 SVGIG (reference sequence). The CDR3 sequence is CAWSVRGTGDEKLFF. Written as DNA, the CDR3 is TGTGCCTGGAGTGTACGAGGGACAGGGGATGAAAAACTGTTTTTT.

The chain carries TRBV5-1 and TRBJ2-7; 7 bases match TRBD1. Germline values: CDR1 SGHRS, CDR2 YFSETQ. Unmatched junction bases numbered 5, after V lost 0 bases and J lost 2 bases. The CDR3 totals 15 residues. The CDR3 nucleotides are TGCGCCAGCAGCTTGGGGTCGACAGGGACCTACGAGCAGTACTTC. It yields the protein CASSLGSTGTYEQYF. The complete variable domain, with remaining parts taken from reference TRBV5-1 and TRBJ2-7, reads KAGVTQTPRYLIKTRGQQVTLSCSPISGHRSVSWYQQTPGQGLQFLFEYFSETQRNKGNFPGRFSGRQFSNSRSEMNVSTLELGDSALYLCASSLGSTGTYEQYFGPGTRLTVT.

Here the CDR3 DNA reads TGTGCCAGCAGTACCGGGACACTTATGAACACTGAAGCTTTCTTT. It codes for CASSTGTLMNTEAFF. The chain recombines TRBV11-1 with TRBJ1-1; D perhaps matches TRBD1 (6 bases). CDR3 length equals 15 residues. Germline assignment: CDR1 SGHAT and CDR2 FQDESV (reference sequence). V lost 6 bases and J lost 0, with 14 bases in between.

The chain has TRBV6-5 and TRBJ1-5; TRBD1 matches at 7 bases. The V gene's germline CDR1 is MNHEY and CDR2 SVGAGI. V was pared by 5 bases and J by 7 bases, with 8 bases of the junction left unmatched. The CDR3 sequence is 14 residues long. The CDR3 region has the DNA TGTGCCAGCAGTCCAACAGGGGCGAGCCAGCCCCAGCATTTT. Translated, it gives CASSPTGASQPQHF.

Remarks on this clone: Germline is not matched at one junction end, which may reflect a read error. This chain links TRBV7-2 with TRBJ2-1; 7 bases fit TRBD1. CDR3 length: 14 residues. CDR1 and CDR2 from the germline V gene are SGHTA and FQGNSA. The CDR3 is CASNLVGTDNEQFF. Here the CDR3 DNA reads TGTGCCAGCAACTTAGTGGGGACAGACAATGAGCAGTTCTTC. Based on the CDR3 plus reference TRBV7-2 and TRBJ2-1, the full variable domain is GAGVSQSPSNKVTEKGKDVELRCDPISGHTALYWYRQSLGQGLEFLIYFQGNSAPDKSGLPSDRFSAERTGGSVSTLTIQRTQQEDSAVYLCASNLVGTDNEQFFGPGTRLTVL.

V and J are TRBV15 and TRBJ2-7, with D unclear. The CDR3 covers 13 residues. Germline V gene data show CDR1 as LNHNV and CDR2 as YYDKDF (reference sequence). V dropped 3 bases and J dropped 4 bases, with 10 bases sitting between them. The CDR3 region has the DNA TGTGCCACCAGCAGTGAGAGAATATACGAGCAGTACTTC. Residues: CATSSERIYEQYF.

This clone was detected only once. This rearrangement joins TRBV19 to TRBJ2-1; 13 bases are shared with TRBD2. J was trimmed by 2 bases and V by 6 bases; bases with no gene match: 4. Germline loops: CDR1 LNHDA, CDR2 SQIVND (reference sequence). The CDR3 is made up of 16 amino acids. The CDR3 region has the DNA TGTGCCAGTAGCATCGGACTAGCGGGAGCCTACAATGAGCAGTTCTTC. Translation gives CASSIGLAGAYNEQFF. The full variable domain, in which reference TRBV19 and TRBJ2-1 provide the parts outside the CDR3, is DGGITQSPKYLFRKEGQNVTLSCEQNLNHDAMYWYRQDPGQGLRLIYYSQIVNDFQKGDIAEGYSVSREKKESFPLTVTSAQKNPTAFYLCASSIGLAGAYNEQFFGPGTRLTVL.

The V gene is TRBV30, the J gene TRBJ1-2; D might be TRBD1 (6 bases). The CDR3 spans 12 residues. The germline V gene encodes CDR1 GTSNPN and CDR2 SVGIG (reference sequence). V lost 5 bases, J lost 7 bases, and 14 bases lay in between. The CDR3, as DNA: TGTGCCTGGGAGACAGGCTCCGGTGGCTACACCTTC. Its protein is CAWETGSGGYTF.

V gene TRBV21-1 combines with J gene TRBJ2-5; the DNA was not used to check the table's D call, TRBD1. TRBV21-1 is assigned pseudogene status. This CDR3 spans 14 amino acids. CDR3 protein: CASSSRGFQETQYF. In DNA form, the CDR3 reads TGTGCCAGCAGCTCAAGGGGGTTCCAAGAGACCCAGTACTTC.

This clone was counted only a few times. The chain's CDR3 is CASSQVQGGKRGYTF. In DNA, the CDR3 is TGTGCCAGCAGCCAAGTTCAAGGGGGCAAGAGGGGCTACACCTTC. This sequence joins TRBV14 and TRBJ1-2, with TRBD1 matching over 7 bases. The CDR3 runs to 15 residues. The V gene's germline CDR1 is SGHDN and CDR2 FVKESK. J gave up 8 bases and V 1 base, and 10 bases lay outside the gene matches. Full variable domain (outside the CDR3, taken from reference TRBV14 and TRBJ1-2): EAGVTQFPSHSVIEKGQTVTLRCDPISGHDNLYWYRRVMGKEIKFLLHFVKESKQDESGMPNNRFLAERTGGTYSTLKVQPAELEDSGVYFCASSQVQGGKRGYTFGSGTRLTVV.

The chain couples TRBV4-1 to TRBJ2-1; 7 bases agree with TRBD1. Germline CDR1 is MGHRA and CDR2 is YSYEKL. Germline trimming cut 2 bases from V and 4 bases from J; bases unmatched to any gene: 5. The CDR3 runs to 15 residues. As DNA, the CDR3 is TGCGCCAGCAGCCAATCTAGGGACAGATACAATGAGCAGTTCTTC. As protein: CASSQSRDRYNEQFF.

The rearrangement joins TRBV14 to TRBJ2-7; 7 bases fit TRBD1. The CDR3 totals 13 residues. V lost 1 base, J lost 6 bases, and 3 bases stayed unmatched. Germline loops: CDR1 SGHDN, CDR2 FVKESK. CDR3 nucleotides: TGTGCCAGCAGCCAAGTCAGGGGGTCCGAGCAGTACTTC. Translation gives CASSQVRGSEQYF.

V usage is TRBV28 and J usage is TRBJ1-2, with D tentatively TRBD1 (5 bases). Deletions cut 2 bases from V and 4 bases from J, with 11 bases between. Germline V CDR1 and CDR2: MDHEN, SYDVKM. The CDR3 spans 14 residues. CDR3 sequence reads: CASSLGPRAYGYTF. Written as DNA, the CDR3 is TGTGCCAGCAGTTTAGGTCCCAGGGCCTATGGCTACACCTTC.

This chain joins TRBV5-1 and TRBJ1-5; D possibly corresponds to TRBD1 (5 bases). V lost 4 bases and J 5 bases, leaving 16 bases between the germline ends. The CDR3 spans 15 residues. CDR1 and CDR2 (germline): SGHRS, YFSETQ. This chain's CDR3 is CASSPAFGGDQPQHF. DNA of the CDR3: TGCGCCAGCAGCCCGGCCTTCGGAGGGGATCAGCCCCAGCATTTT. The variable domain in full, with the rest retrieved from reference TRBV5-1 and TRBJ1-5, is KAGVTQTPRYLIKTRGQQVTLSCSPISGHRSVSWYQQTPGQGLQFLFEYFSETQRNKGNFPGRFSGRQFSNSRSEMNVSTLELGDSALYLCASSPAFGGDQPQHFGDGTRLSIL.

The gene calls are TRBV7-9 and TRBJ2-1, with D perhaps matching TRBD2 (5 bases). V lost 5 bases to trimming and J lost 4 bases, with 15 bases between them. CDR1 SEHNR and CDR2 FQNEAQ come from the germline V gene (reference sequence). The CDR3 contains 15 residues. This CDR3 is CASSAGDPGYNEQFF. The CDR3 coding sequence is TGTGCCAGCAGCGCCGGGGATCCGGGATACAATGAGCAGTTCTTC.

This sequence joins TRBV7-2 and TRBJ2-2; TRBD1 might be the D (6 bases). Per germline, CDR1 SGHTA and CDR2 FQGNSA. V dropped 3 bases and J dropped 5 bases, with 13 bases sitting between them. This CDR3 is built from 15 residues. The CDR3 nucleotides are TGTGCCAGCAGCTTCCACACTACAGGGACCGGGGAGCTGTTTTTT. Its translation is CASSFHTTGTGELFF.

V gene TRBV5-1 combines with J gene TRBJ2-1; no clear D gene. V lost 0 bases to trimming and J lost 6 bases, with 10 bases between them. Germline-derived CDR1 and CDR2 are SGHRS and YFSETQ. CDR3 length equals 14 residues. CDR3 nucleotide sequence: TGCGCCAGCAGCTTGGCCCCCTCTCGCAATGAGCAGTTCTTC. Its translation: CASSLAPSRNEQFF.

In this sample, this clone turned up once. In DNA, the CDR3 is TGTGCCAGCAGTTTACCGGGACAGGGCGTCACTGAAGCTTTCTTT. This gives the protein CASSLPGQGVTEAFF. The V gene is TRBV28, the J gene TRBJ1-1, with 9 positions matching TRBD1. The CDR3 consists of 15 residues. V was pared by 2 bases and J by 4 bases, with 5 bases of the junction left unmatched. Germline V gene data show CDR1 as MDHEN and CDR2 as SYDVKM.

CDR3 in amino acids: CASSPGHTYEQYF. As DNA, the CDR3 is TGTGCCAGCAGTCCGGGACACACCTACGAGCAGTACTTC. The rearrangement links TRBV25-1 to TRBJ2-7; maybe TRBD1 (6 bases). Germline CDR1 is MGHDK and CDR2 is SYGVNS. V shed 5 bases and J shed 2 bases, with 10 bases lying between them. The CDR3 sequence is 13 residues long.

V is TRBV7-3 and J is TRBJ1-2; D ambiguous. The V end was cut by 2 bases, the J end by 8 bases, with 9 bases between. This CDR3 region has 12 residues. CDR1 is SGHTA, CDR2 FQGTGA, per germline. The CDR3 nucleotides are TGTGCCAGCAGCTTATCGGGGTCCGGCTACACCTTC. Its translation is CASSLSGSGYTF.

The chain is built from TRBV5-8 and TRBJ2-1; the D call may be TRBD1 or TRBD2 (5 bases each). The CDR3 is 15 residues long. The germline V gene encodes CDR1 SGHTS and CDR2 YDEGEE. V was pared by 4 bases and J by 4 bases, with 15 bases between. CDR3 sequence: CASSLGVGVYNEQFF. The CDR3 DNA reads TGTGCCAGCAGCCTGGGGGTCGGGGTTTACAATGAGCAGTTCTTC.

The chain joins TRBV11-2 to TRBJ1-4; D is perhaps TRBD1 (6 bases). The CDR3 covers 15 residues. Germline V gives CDR1 SGHAT, CDR2 FQNNGV. The germline V and J ends were trimmed by 6 bases and 5 bases, with 16 bases remaining between them. The CDR3 loop reads CASSPTGTNNEKLFF. The CDR3 DNA is TGTGCCAGCAGTCCGACCGGGACAAACAATGAAAAACTGTTTTTT.

J is TRBJ2-3 and V is TRBV5-1; 9 bases agree with TRBD1. There are 15 residues in the CDR3. J gave up 0 bases and V 7 bases, and 6 bases lay outside the gene matches. Germline assignment: CDR1 SGHRS and CDR2 YFSETQ. CDR3 coding DNA: TGCGCCAGCCTTCGGACAGGGGCCAGCACAGATACGCAGTATTTT. As protein: CASLRTGASTDTQYF. The variable domain in full, with the rest retrieved from reference TRBV5-1 and TRBJ2-3, is KAGVTQTPRYLIKTRGQQVTLSCSPISGHRSVSWYQQTPGQGLQFLFEYFSETQRNKGNFPGRFSGRQFSNSRSEMNVSTLELGDSALYLCASLRTGASTDTQYFGPGTRLTVL.

The V and J genes are TRBV19 and TRBJ2-7, with 7 nucleotides matching TRBD1. Trimming at V came to 4 bases and at J to 6 bases, leaving 9 bases not matched to a gene. The CDR3 sequence is 14 residues long. Germline V gene sequence: CDR1 LNHDA, CDR2 SQIVND (reference sequence). CDR3 amino acids: CASSTYRGTSEQYF. The CDR3, as DNA: TGTGCCAGTAGTACCTACAGGGGAACCTCCGAGCAGTACTTC.

The chain uses TRBV4-3 and TRBJ1-2, with TRBD1 identical over 8 bases. From germline, CDR1 is LGHNA and CDR2 YSLEER. This CDR3 is 15 amino acids long. With V trimmed by 4 bases and J by 1 base, 5 bases remained unmatched. CDR3 sequence (DNA): TGCGCCAGCAGCCCCGGGACAGGTAGTAACTATGGCTACACCTTC. Protein sequence: CASSPGTGSNYGYTF.

CDR3 sequence (DNA): TGTGCCAGCAGCGCAGGGCTTGAAGCTTTCTTT. It codes for CASSAGLEAFF. The chain joins TRBV7-8 to TRBJ1-1; perhaps TRBD1 as D (5 bases). The CDR3 length is 11 residues. V was shortened by 5 bases and J by 7 bases, with 8 bases between the two germline ends. CDR1 and CDR2 from the germline V gene are SGHVS and FQNEAQ.

This chain joins TRBV9 and TRBJ2-1; 11 bases match TRBD2. Trimming removed 0 bases from V and 1 base from J; junction bases left unmatched: 3. From germline, CDR1 is SGDLS and CDR2 YYNGEE. The CDR3 has 17 amino acids. The chain's CDR3 is CASSVGSSGGSYNEQFF. The DNA of the CDR3 is TGTGCCAGCAGCGTAGGGTCTAGCGGGGGGTCCTACAATGAGCAGTTCTTC.